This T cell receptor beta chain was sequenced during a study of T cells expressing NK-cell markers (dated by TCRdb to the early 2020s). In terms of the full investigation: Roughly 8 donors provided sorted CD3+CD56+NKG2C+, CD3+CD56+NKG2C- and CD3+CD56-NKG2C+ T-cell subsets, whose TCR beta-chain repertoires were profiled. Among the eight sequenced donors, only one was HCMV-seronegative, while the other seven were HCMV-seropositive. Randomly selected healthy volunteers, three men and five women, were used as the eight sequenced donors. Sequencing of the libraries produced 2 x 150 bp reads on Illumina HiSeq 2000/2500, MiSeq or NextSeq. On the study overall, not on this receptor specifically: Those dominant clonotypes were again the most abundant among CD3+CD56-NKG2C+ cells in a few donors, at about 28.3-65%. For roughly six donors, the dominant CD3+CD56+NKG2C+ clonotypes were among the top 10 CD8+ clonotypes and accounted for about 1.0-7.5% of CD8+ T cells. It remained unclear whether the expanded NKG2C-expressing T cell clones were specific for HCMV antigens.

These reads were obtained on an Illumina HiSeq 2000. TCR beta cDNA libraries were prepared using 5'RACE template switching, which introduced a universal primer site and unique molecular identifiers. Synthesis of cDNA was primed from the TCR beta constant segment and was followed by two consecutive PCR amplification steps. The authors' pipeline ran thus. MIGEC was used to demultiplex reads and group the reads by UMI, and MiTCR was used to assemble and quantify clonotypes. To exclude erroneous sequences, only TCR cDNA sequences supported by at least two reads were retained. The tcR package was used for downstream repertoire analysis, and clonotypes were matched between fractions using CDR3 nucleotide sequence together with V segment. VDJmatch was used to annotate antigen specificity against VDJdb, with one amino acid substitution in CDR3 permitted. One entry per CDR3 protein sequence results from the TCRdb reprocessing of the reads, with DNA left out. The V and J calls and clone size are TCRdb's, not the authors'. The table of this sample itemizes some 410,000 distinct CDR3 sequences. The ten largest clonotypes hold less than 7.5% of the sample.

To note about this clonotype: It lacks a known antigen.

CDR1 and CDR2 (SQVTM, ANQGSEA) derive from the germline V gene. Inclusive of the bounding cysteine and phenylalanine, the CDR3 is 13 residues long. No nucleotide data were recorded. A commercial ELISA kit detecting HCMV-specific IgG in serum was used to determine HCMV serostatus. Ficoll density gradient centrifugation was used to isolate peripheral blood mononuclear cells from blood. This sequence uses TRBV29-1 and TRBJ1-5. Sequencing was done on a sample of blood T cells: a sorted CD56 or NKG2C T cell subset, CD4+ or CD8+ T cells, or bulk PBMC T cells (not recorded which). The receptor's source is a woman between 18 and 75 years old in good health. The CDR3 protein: CSVESQTNQPQHF.